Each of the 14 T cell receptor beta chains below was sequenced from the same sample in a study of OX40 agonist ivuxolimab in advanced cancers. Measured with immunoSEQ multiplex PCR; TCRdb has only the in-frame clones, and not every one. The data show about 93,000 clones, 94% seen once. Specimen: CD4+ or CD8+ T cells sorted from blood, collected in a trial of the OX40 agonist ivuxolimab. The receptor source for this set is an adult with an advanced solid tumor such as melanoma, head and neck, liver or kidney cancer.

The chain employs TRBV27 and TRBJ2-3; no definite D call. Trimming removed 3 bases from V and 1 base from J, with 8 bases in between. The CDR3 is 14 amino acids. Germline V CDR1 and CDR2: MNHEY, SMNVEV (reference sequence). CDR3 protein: CASSFQIGTDTQYF. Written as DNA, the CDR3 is TGTGCCAGCAGTTTTCAAATTGGCACAGATACGCAGTATTTT.

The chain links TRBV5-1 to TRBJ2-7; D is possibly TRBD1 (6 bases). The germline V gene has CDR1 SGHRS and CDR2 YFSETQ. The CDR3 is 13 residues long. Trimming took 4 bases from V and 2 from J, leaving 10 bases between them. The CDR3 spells CASSPTGAYEQYF. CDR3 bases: TGCGCCAGCAGCCCGACAGGCGCCTACGAGCAGTACTTC.

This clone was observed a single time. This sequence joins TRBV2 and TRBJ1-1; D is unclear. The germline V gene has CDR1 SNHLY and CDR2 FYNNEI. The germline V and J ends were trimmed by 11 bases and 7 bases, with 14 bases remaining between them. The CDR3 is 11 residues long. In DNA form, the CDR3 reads TGTGCCGGCGGATGGGGTTTTGAAGCTTTCTTT. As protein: CAGGWGFEAFF.

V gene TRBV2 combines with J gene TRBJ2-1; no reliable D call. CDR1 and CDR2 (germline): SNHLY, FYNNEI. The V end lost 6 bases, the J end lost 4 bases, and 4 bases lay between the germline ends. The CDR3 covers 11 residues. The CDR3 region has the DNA TGTGCCAGCAGCCAATACAATGAGCAGTTCTTC. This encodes CASSQYNEQFF.

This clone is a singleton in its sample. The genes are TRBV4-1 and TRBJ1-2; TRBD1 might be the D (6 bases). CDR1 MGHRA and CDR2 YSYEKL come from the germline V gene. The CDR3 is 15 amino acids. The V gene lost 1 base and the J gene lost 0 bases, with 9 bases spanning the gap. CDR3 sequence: CASSQVTGTNYGYTF. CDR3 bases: TGCGCCAGCAGCCAAGTCACAGGGACTAACTATGGCTACACCTTC.

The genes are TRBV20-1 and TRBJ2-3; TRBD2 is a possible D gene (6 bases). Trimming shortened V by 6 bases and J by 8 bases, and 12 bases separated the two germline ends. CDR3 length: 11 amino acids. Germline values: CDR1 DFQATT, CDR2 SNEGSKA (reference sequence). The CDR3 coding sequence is TGCAGTGCCTCTCAGGGAGGTACGCAGTATTTT. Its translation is CSASQGGTQYF.

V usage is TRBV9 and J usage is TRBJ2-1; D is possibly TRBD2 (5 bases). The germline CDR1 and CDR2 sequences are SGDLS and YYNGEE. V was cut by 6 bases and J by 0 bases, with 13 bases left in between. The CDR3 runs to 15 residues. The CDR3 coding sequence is TGTGCCAGCAACGGGCCGGGATACTCCTACAATGAGCAGTTCTTC. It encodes CASNGPGYSYNEQFF.

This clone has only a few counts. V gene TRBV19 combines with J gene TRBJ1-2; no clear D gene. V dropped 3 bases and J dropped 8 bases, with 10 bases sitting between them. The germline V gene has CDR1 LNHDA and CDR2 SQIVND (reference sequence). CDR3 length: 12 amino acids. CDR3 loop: CASSIGGPGYTF. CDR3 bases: TGTGCCAGTAGTATTGGAGGCCCCGGCTACACCTTC.

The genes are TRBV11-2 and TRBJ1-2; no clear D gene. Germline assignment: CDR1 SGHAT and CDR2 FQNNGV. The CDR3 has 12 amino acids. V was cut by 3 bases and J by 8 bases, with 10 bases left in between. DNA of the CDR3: TGTGCCAGCAGCTTTTCTGGCGGGGGCTACACCTTC. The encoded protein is CASSFSGGGYTF.

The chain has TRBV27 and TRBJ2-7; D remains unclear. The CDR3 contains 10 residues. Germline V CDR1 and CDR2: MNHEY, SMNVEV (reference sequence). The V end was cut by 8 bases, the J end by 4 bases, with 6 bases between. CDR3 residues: CASGYYEQYF. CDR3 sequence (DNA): TGTGCCAGCGGTTATTACGAGCAGTACTTC.

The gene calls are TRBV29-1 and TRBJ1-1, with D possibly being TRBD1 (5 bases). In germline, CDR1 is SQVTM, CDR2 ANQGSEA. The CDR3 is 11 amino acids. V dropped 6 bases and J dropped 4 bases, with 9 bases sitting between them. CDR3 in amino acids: CSVMGVTEAFF. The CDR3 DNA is TGCAGCGTGATGGGGGTCACTGAAGCTTTCTTT.

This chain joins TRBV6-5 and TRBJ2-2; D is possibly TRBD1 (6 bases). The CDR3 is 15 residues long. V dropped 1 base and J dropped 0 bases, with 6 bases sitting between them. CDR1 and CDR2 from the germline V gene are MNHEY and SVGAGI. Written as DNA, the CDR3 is TGTGCCAGCAGTTACTGGGACACGAACACCGGGGAGCTGTTTTTT. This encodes CASSYWDTNTGELFF.

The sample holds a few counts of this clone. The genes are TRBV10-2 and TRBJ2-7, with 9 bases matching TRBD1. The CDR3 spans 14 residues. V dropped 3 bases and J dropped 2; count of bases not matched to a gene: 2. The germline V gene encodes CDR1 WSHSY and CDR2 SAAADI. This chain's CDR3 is CASSEGQGTYEQYF. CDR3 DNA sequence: TGCGCCAGCAGTGAAGGACAGGGGACCTACGAGCAGTACTTC.

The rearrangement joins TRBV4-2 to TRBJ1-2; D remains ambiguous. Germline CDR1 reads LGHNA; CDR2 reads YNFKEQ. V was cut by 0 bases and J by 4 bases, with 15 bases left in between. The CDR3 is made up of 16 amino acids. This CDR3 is CASSQDQTSLFYGYTF. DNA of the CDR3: TGTGCCAGCAGCCAAGATCAGACATCCCTGTTCTATGGCTACACCTTC.